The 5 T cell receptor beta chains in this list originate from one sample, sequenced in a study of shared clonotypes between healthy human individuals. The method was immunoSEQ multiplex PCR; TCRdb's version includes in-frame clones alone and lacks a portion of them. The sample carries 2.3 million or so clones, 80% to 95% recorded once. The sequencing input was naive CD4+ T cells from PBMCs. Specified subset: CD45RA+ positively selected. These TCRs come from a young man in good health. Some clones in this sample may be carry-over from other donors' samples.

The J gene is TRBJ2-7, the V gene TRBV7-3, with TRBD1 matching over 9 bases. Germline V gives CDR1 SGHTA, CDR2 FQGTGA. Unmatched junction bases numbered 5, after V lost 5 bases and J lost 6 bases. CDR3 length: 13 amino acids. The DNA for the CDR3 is TGTGCCAGCAGCCCGGGACAGGGAGCCGAGCAGTACTTC. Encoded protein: CASSPGQGAEQYF.

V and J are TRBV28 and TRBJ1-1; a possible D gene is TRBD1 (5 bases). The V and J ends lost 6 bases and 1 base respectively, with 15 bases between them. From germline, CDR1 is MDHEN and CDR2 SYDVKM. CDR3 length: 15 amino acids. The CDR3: CASSSLGDENTEAFF. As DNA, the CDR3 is TGTGCCAGCAGCTCCCTGGGGGACGAGAACACTGAAGCTTTCTTT.

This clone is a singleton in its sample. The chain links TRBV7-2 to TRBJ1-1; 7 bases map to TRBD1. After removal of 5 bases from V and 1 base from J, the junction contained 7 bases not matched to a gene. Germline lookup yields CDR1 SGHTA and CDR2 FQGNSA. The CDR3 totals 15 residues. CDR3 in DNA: TGTGCCAGCAGCCAATACAGGGGCGGGAACACTGAAGCTTTCTTT. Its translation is CASSQYRGGNTEAFF.

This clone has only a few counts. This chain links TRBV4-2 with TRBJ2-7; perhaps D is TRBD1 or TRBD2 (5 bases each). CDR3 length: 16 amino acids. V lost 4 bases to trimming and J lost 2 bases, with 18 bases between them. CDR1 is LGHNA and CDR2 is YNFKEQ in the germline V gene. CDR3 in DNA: TGTGCCAGCAGCCCGCCCGAGGGGTCGGGAACCTACGAGCAGTACTTC. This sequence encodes CASSPPEGSGTYEQYF.

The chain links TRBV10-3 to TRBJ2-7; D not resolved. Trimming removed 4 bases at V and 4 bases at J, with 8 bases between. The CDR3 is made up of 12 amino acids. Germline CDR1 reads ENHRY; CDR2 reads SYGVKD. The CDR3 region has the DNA TGTGCCATCAGTGGAGCACCGTACGAGCAGTACTTC. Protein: CAISGAPYEQYF.